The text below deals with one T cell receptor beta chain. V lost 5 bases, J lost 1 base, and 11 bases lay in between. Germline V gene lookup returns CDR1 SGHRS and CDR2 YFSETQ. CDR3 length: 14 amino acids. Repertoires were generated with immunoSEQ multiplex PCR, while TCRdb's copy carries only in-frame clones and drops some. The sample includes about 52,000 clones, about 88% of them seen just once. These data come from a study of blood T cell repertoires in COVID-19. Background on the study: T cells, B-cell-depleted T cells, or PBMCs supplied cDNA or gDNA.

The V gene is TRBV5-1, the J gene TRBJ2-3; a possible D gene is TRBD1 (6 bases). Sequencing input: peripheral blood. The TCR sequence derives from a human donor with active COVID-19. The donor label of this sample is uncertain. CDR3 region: CASRQPGGTDTQYF. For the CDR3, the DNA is TGCGCCAGCAGACAACCAGGGGGCACAGATACGCAGTATTTT.